This TCR beta chain was identified in a study of monozygotic twins with inflammatory bowel disease. Template-switch reactions added UMIs with a 6-nucleotide sample barcode. TCRdb re-called the 5' RACE reads and shows each CDR3 protein once, DNA omitted. The sample is made up of about 450,000 distinct CDR3 sequences, and the top ten hold roughly 2.3% of it. Germline V gene data show CDR1 as SEHNR and CDR2 as FQNEAQ (reference sequence). This CDR3 has 13 amino acids. Study observations and caveats: IBD patients, compared with healthy twins, shared fewer clonotypes with others (especially with disease activity).

With regard to this clonotype: The antigen remains unidentified.

The chain couples TRBV7-9 to TRBJ1-2; without DNA, the TCRdb call of TRBD1 cannot be checked. The sequence derives from a human donor with ulcerative colitis or Crohn's disease, or a healthy co-twin of an affected twin (not recorded which). Sequencing was done on a sample of blood. The CDR3 is CASSRDRVDGYTF.